This TCR beta chain was identified during a study of OX40 agonist ivuxolimab in advanced cancers. The V gene end was trimmed by 3 bases and the J gene end by 4 bases; junction bases not matched to a gene: 4. Germline lookup yields CDR1 LGHNA and CDR2 YSLEER. The CDR3 is 16 amino acids. Details on this clone: Antigen: not known.

Sequenced by immunoSEQ multiplex PCR; TCRdb stores in-frame clones only, minus some. This sample yields approximately 44,000 clones, of which over 70% are seen a single time; about 9.4% belongs to the top ten. Overall study results and limits: CD4+ and CD8+ T cells in blood underwent clonal expansion by week 6 at 0.1 to 3.0 mg/kg.

The sample was CD4+ or CD8+ T cells sorted from blood, taken in a trial of the OX40 agonist ivuxolimab. J is TRBJ2-1 and V is TRBV4-3; 12 bases agree with TRBD2. This TCR came from an adult with an advanced solid tumor such as melanoma, head and neck, liver or kidney cancer. The CDR3 spells CASSQTTSGGYNEQFF. The DNA for the CDR3 is TGCGCCAGCAGCCAGACGACTAGCGGGGGTTACAATGAGCAGTTCTTC.